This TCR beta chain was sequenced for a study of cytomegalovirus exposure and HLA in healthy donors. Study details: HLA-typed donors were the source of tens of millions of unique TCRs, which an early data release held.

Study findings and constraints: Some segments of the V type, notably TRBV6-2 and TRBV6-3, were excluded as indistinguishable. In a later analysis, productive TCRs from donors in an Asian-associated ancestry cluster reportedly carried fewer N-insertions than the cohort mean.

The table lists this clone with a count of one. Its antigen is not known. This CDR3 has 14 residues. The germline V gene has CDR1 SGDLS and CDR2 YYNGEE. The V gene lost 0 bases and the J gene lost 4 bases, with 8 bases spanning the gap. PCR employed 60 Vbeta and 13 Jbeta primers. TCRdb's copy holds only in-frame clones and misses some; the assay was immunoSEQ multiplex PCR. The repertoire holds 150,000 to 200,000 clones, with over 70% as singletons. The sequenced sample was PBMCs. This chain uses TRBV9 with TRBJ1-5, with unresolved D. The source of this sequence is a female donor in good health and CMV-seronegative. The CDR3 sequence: CASSVDSLNQPQHF. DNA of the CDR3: TGTGCCAGCAGCGTAGACAGCCTTAATCAGCCCCAGCATTTT.